The sequence of this T cell receptor beta chain was determined in a study of cytomegalovirus exposure and HLA in healthy donors. J was trimmed by 7 bases and V by 5 bases; bases with no gene match: 11. The CDR3 is 16 amino acids. CDR1 MDHEN and CDR2 SYDVKM come from the germline V gene. The assay was immunoSEQ multiplex PCR, and TCRdb's table has in-frame clones only and misses some. The sample has about 280,000 clones; roughly 90% are singletons. The sequence was obtained from a woman under 30 in good health and CMV-seronegative. Sequencing input: PBMCs. V and J are TRBV28 and TRBJ2-2, with 9 bases matching TRBD2. The CDR3 bases are TGTGCCAGCAGTCCAGGACTAGCGCTTGGTTACGGGGAGCTGTTTTTT. Translation gives CASSPGLALGYGELFF.